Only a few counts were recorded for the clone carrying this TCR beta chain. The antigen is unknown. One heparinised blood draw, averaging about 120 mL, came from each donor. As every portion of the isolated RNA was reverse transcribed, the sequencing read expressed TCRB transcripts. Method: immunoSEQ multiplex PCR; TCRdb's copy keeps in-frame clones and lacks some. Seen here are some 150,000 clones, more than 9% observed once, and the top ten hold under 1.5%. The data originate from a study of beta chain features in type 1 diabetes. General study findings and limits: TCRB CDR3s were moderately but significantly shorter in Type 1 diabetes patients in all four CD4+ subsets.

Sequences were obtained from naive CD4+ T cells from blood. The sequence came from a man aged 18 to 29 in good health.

DNA of the CDR3: TGTGCCAGCAGCGTATCAGGTCGATCCGGGGAGCTGTTTTTT. Encoded protein: CASSVSGRSGELFF. V and J are TRBV11-2 and TRBJ2-2; D gene uncertain. Trimming removed 5 bases at V and 6 bases at J, with 13 bases between. Germline CDR1 and CDR2: SGHAT and FQNNGV. CDR3 size: 14 residues.